These 14 T cell receptor beta chains were sequenced from one sample in a study of cytomegalovirus exposure and HLA in healthy donors. The study ran its PCR with 60 Vbeta and 13 Jbeta primers. Here immunoSEQ multiplex PCR was the method, and the copy in TCRdb shows in-frame clones only, minus some. The table shows around 160,000 clones, with about 75% occurring only once. Sequences were obtained from PBMCs. The receptors come from a woman in her forties in good health and CMV-seropositive.

The CDR3: CASSETRVKEKLFF. CDR3 in DNA: TGTGCCAGCAGTGAGACACGCGTTAAGGAAAAACTGTTTTTT. The V gene is TRBV25-1, the J gene TRBJ1-4, with D unclear. V was trimmed by 3 bases and J by 8 bases, leaving 13 bases between them. This CDR3 region has 14 residues. CDR1 is MGHDK and CDR2 is SYGVNS in the germline V gene.

The chain combines TRBV11-2 with TRBJ2-5; TRBD1 might be the D (6 bases). CDR3 length equals 14 residues. Trimming stripped 5 bases from V and 2 bases from J, with 12 bases between. Germline V gene sequence: CDR1 SGHAT, CDR2 FQNNGV. CDR3 in amino acids: CASSQLGGQETQYF. Written as DNA, the CDR3 is TGTGCCAGCAGCCAATTAGGGGGTCAAGAGACCCAGTACTTC.

V usage is TRBV6-5 and J usage is TRBJ1-1; the D gene is possibly TRBD1 (5 bases). Germline V gives CDR1 MNHEY, CDR2 SVGAGI. CDR3 length: 12 residues. V was pared by 8 bases and J by 3 bases, with 10 bases between. CDR3 sequence (DNA): TGTGCCAGCCGCCGACAGCACACTGAAGCTTTCTTT. It encodes CASRRQHTEAFF.

The chain joins TRBV27 to TRBJ2-3, with D hard to call. Germline values: CDR1 MNHEY, CDR2 SMNVEV (reference sequence). The germline V and J ends were trimmed by 4 bases and 4 bases, with 9 bases remaining between them. The CDR3 consists of 13 residues. The CDR3 nucleotides are TGTGCCAGCAGTTACTATCCCGCAGATACGCAGTATTTT. Residues: CASSYYPADTQYF.

This rearrangement joins TRBV19 to TRBJ2-2; TRBD1 matches 12 bases. CDR1 is LNHDA, CDR2 SQIVND, per germline (reference sequence). The CDR3 contains 16 residues. Trimming cost V 5 bases and J 2 bases; bases outside gene matches: 3. CDR3 in DNA: TGTGCCAGTAGTGGGACAGGGGGCCTCAACACCGGGGAGCTGTTTTTT. Translated: CASSGTGGLNTGELFF.

The rearrangement links TRBV13 to TRBJ1-6; 9 bases match TRBD1. Germline V CDR1 and CDR2: PRHDT, FYEKMQ (reference sequence). This CDR3 spans 15 amino acids. J was trimmed by 9 bases and V by 5 bases; bases with no gene match: 8. As DNA, the CDR3 is TGTGCCAGCAGCAGGGACAGGGTGAGGGGTTCACCCCTCCACTTT. It yields the protein CASSRDRVRGSPLHF. The whole variable domain, filled in from reference TRBV13 and TRBJ1-6, reads AAGVIQSPRHLIKEKRETATLKCYPIPRHDTVYWYQQGPGQDPQFLISFYEKMQSDKGSIPDRFSAQQFSDYHSELNMSSLELGDSALYFCASSRDRVRGSPLHFGNGTRLTVT.

A note on this clone: This sample also contains other DNA sequences that code for the same CDR3. The chain is built from TRBV5-1 and TRBJ1-3, with D perhaps TRBD1 (6 bases). Between the trimmed V and J ends, which lost 3 bases and 2 bases, there was a span of 9 bases. In germline, CDR1 is SGHRS, CDR2 YFSETQ. This CDR3 region has 14 residues. The CDR3 spells CASSSQGTGNTIYF. Written as DNA, the CDR3 is TGCGCCAGCAGCTCGCAGGGGACTGGAAACACCATATATTTT. The full variable domain, rest sourced from reference TRBV5-1 and TRBJ1-3, is KAGVTQTPRYLIKTRGQQVTLSCSPISGHRSVSWYQQTPGQGLQFLFEYFSETQRNKGNFPGRFSGRQFSNSRSEMNVSTLELGDSALYLCASSSQGTGNTIYFGEGSWLTVV.

The chain couples TRBV28 to TRBJ1-1; TRBD1 matches at 7 bases. The junction had 7 bases not matched to a gene; V was cut back by 5 bases and J by 1 base. The CDR3 runs to 15 residues. Germline CDR1 is MDHEN and CDR2 is SYDVKM. CDR3 residues: CASSGQEAGNTEAFF. CDR3 nucleotides: TGTGCCAGCAGTGGACAGGAGGCTGGGAACACTGAAGCTTTCTTT.

A few counts support this clone. This sequence joins TRBV11-2 and TRBJ2-3; unclear D gene. The CDR3 sequence is 14 residues long. V lost 2 bases and J lost 2, with 8 bases in between. CDR1 SGHAT and CDR2 FQNNGV come from the germline V gene. The CDR3 protein is CASSLNSYTDTQYF. CDR3 in DNA: TGTGCCAGCAGCTTAAATTCCTACACAGATACGCAGTATTTT.

This chain joins TRBV19 and TRBJ1-2, with 10 bases identical to TRBD1. Trimming took 3 bases from V and 10 from J; bases not matched to a gene: 8. The CDR3 loop spans 14 amino acids. Germline V lookup: CDR1 LNHDA, CDR2 SQIVND (reference sequence). The CDR3 DNA sequence: TGTGCCAGTAGTATTATCGGGACAGGGGAGGCCTACACCTTC. It translates to CASSIIGTGEAYTF.

Details on this clone: Other nucleotide sequences from this sample produce the same CDR3. J is TRBJ2-5 and V is TRBV7-9, with 9 nucleotides matching TRBD1. The DNA matches TRBJ2-7 better at its end, which makes the J call doubtful. CDR3 length equals 14 residues. The germline CDR1 and CDR2 sequences are SEHNR and FQNEAQ (reference sequence). CDR3: CASSLAGQGYEQYF. Written as DNA, the CDR3 is TGTGCCAGCAGCTTAGCAGGACAGGGGTACGAGCAGTACTTC.

CDR3 nucleotides: TGCAGCGTTGTGTCCCCTACTAGCGGGGATCCCTCCTACAATGAGCAGTTCTTC. Amino acids: CSVVSPTSGDPSYNEQFF. This chain links TRBV29-1 with TRBJ2-1, with 10 bases that match TRBD2. CDR3 size: 18 residues. Losses at the gene ends were 4 bases for V and 0 bases for J; bases not matched to a gene: 12. Germline V gene data show CDR1 as SQVTM and CDR2 as ANQGSEA.

The count of this clone is one. The CDR3 spells CASSVTSGSTDTQYF. In DNA form, the CDR3 reads TGTGCCAGCAGCGTGACTAGCGGGAGCACAGATACGCAGTATTTT. This chain connects TRBV9 to TRBJ2-3; TRBD2 matches at 10 bases. The CDR3 loop spans 15 amino acids. J lost 0 bases, V lost 2 bases, and 0 bases had no gene match. Germline CDR1 and CDR2: SGDLS and YYNGEE.

The chain links TRBV7-9 to TRBJ2-1; 9 bases match TRBD2. Germline loops: CDR1 SEHNR, CDR2 FQNEAQ (reference sequence). The CDR3 spans 16 residues. The V gene end was trimmed by 3 bases and the J gene end by 9 bases; junction bases not matched to a gene: 12. CDR3 protein: CASSFVPGLAAGEQFF. CDR3 nucleotides: TGTGCCAGCAGCTTTGTCCCGGGACTAGCCGCCGGTGAGCAGTTCTTC.